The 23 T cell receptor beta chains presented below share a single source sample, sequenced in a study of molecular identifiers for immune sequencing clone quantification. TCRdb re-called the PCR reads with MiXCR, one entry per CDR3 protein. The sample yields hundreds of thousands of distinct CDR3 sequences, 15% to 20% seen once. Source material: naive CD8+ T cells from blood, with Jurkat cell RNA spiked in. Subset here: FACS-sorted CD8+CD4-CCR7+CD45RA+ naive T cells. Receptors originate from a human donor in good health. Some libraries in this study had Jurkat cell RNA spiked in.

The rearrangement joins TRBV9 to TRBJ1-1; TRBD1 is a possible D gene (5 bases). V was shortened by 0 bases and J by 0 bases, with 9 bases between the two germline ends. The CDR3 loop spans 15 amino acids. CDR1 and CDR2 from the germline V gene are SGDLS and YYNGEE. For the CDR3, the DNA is TGTGCCAGCAGCGTAGTTCAGGGTTTGAACACTGAAGCTTTCTTT. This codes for CASSVVQGLNTEAFF. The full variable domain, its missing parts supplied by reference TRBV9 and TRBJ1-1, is DSGVTQTPKHLITATGQRVTLRCSPRSGDLSVYWYQQSLDQGLQFLIQYYNGEERAKGNILERFSAQQFPDLHSELNLSSLELGDSALYFCASSVVQGLNTEAFFGQGTRLTVV.

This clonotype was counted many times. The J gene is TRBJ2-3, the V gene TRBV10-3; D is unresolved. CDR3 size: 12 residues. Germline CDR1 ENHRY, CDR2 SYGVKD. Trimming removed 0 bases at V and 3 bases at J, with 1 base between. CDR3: CAISESTDTQYF. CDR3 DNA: TGTGCCATCAGTGAGTCTACAGATACGCAGTATTTT.

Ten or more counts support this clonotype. The DNA for the CDR3 is TGCGCCAGCAGCCCCGGAGAAGGAGCTTTCTTT. This translates into CASSPGEGAFF. The V call is TRBV10-2, the J call TRBJ1-1, with D uncertain. Trimming took off 6 bases at V and 10 bases at J, with 12 bases between the two ends. This CDR3 spans 11 amino acids. Germline loops: CDR1 WSHSY, CDR2 SAAADI.

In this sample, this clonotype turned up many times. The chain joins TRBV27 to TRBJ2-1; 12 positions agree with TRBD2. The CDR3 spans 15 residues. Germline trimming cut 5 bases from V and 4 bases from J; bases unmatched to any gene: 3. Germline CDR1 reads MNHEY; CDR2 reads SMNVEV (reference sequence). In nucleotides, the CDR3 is TGTGCCAGCAGTCCCGGGACTAGCGGGTACAATGAGCAGTTCTTC. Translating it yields CASSPGTSGYNEQFF.

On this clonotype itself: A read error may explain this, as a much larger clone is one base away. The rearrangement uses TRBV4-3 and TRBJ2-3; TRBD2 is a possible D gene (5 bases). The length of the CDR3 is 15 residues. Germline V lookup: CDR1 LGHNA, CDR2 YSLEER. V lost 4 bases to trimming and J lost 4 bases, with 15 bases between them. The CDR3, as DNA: TGCGCCAGCAGCCTCACTAGTAGAGGATCAGATACGCAGTATTTT. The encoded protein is CASSLTSRGSDTQYF.

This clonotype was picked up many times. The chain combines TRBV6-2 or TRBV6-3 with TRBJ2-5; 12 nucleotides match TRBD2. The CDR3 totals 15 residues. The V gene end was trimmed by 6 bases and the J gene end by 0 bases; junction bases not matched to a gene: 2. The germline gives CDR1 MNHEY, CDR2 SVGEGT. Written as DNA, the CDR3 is TGTGCCAGCAGCGGACTAGCGGGGTACCAAGAGACCCAGTACTTC. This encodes CASSGLAGYQETQYF.

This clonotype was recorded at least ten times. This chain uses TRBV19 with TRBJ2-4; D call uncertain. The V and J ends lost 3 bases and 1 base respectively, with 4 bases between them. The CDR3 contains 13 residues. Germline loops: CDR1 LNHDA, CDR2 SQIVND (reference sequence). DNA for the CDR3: TGTGCCAGTAGTATTGGCGCCAAAAACATTCAGTACTTC. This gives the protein CASSIGAKNIQYF. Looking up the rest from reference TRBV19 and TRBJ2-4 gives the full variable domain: DGGITQSPKYLFRKEGQNVTLSCEQNLNHDAMYWYRQDPGQGLRLIYYSQIVNDFQKGDIAEGYSVSREKKESFPLTVTSAQKNPTAFYLCASSIGAKNIQYFGAGTRLSVL.

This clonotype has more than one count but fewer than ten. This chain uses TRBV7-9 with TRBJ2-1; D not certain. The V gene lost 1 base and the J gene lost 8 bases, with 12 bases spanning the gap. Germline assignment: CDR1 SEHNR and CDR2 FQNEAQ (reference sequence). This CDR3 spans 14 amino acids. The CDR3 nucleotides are TGTGCCAGCAGCTTAGGGTGGAGTTACGATGAGCAGTTCTTC. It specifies CASSLGWSYDEQFF.

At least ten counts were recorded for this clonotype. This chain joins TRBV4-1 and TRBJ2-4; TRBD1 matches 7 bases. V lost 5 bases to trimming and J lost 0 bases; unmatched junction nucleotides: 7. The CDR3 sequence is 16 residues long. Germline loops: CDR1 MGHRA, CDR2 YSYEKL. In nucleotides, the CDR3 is TGCGCCAGCAGCTTTAGACAGGGATCAGCCAAAAACATTCAGTACTTC. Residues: CASSFRQGSAKNIQYF.

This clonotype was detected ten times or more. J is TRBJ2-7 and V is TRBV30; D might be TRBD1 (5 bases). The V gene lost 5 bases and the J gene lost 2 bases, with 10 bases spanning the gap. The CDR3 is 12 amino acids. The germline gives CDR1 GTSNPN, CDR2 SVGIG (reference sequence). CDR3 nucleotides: TGTGCCTGGGCGATGGACACCTACGAGCAGTACTTC. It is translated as CAWAMDTYEQYF.

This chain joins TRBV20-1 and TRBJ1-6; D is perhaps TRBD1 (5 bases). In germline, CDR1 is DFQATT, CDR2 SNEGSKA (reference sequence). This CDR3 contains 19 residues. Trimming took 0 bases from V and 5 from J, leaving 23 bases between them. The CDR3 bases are TGCAGTGCTAGAGATCACCCTGTGTATCGGGGGTCCCATAATTCACCCCTCCACTTT. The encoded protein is CSARDHPVYRGSHNSPLHF.

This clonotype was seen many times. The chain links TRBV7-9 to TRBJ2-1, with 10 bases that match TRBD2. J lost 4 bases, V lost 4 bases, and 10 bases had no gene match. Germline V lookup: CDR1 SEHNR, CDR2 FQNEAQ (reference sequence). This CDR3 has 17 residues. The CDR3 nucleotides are TGTGCCAGCAGCTCGCCCCTAGCGGGAGCTGAGTACAATGAGCAGTTCTTC. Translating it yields CASSSPLAGAEYNEQFF.

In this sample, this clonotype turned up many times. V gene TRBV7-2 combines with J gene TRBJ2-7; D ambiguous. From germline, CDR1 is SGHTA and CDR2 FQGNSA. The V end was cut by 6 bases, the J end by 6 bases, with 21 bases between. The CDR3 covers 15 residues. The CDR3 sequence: CASRRTPGSGPEQYF. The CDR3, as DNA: TGTGCCAGCAGACGCACTCCGGGCTCAGGCCCCGAGCAGTACTTC.

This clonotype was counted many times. CDR3 nucleotides: TGTGCCAGCAGCGCGCGACTAGGAGGAAGCACAGATACGCAGTATTTT. This encodes CASSARLGGSTDTQYF. The chain carries TRBV13 and TRBJ2-3, with a weak D call TRBD2 (6 bases). V was trimmed by 5 bases and J by 0 bases, leaving 15 bases between them. This CDR3 has 16 amino acids. The germline V gene has CDR1 PRHDT and CDR2 FYEKMQ (reference sequence).

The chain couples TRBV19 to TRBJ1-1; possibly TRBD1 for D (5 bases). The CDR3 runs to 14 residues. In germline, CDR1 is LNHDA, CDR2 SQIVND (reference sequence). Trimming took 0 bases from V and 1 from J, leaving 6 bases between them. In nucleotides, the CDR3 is TGTGCCAGTAGTATAGACAGGGCGAACACTGAAGCTTTCTTT. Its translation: CASSIDRANTEAFF.

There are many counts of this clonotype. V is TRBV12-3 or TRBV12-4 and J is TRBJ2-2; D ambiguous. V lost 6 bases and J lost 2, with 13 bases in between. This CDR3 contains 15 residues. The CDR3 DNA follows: TGTGCCAGCAGCAGCACCAATCCAAACACCGGGGAGCTGTTTTTT. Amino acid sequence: CASSSTNPNTGELFF.

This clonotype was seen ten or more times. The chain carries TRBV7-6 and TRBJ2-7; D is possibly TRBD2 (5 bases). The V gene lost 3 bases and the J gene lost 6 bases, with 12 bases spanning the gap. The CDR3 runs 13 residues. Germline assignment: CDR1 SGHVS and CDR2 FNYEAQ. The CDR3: CASSFLRAGEQYF. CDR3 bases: TGTGCCAGCAGCTTCCTACGTGCGGGCGAGCAGTACTTC.

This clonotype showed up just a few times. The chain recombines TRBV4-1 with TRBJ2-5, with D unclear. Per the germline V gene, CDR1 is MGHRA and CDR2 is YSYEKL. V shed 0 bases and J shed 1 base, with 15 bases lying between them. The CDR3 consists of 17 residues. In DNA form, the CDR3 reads TGCGCCAGCAGCCAAGATTGGCAGGCACTCCTCCAAGAGACCCAGTACTTC. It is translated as CASSQDWQALLQETQYF.

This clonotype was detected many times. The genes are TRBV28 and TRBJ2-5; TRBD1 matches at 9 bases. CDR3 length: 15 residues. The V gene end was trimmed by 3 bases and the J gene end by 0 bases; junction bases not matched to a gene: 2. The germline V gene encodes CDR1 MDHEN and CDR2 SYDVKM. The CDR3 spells CASSLDRGHQETQYF. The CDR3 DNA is TGTGCCAGCAGTTTGGACAGGGGACACCAAGAGACCCAGTACTTC.

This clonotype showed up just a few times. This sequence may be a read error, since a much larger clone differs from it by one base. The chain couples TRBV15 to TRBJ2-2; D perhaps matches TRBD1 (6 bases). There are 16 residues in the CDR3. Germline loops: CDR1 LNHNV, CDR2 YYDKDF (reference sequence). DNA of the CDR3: TGTGCCACCAGCAGAGATAGAGACAGGTCCACCGGGGAGCTGTCTTTT. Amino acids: CATSRDRDRSTGELSF.

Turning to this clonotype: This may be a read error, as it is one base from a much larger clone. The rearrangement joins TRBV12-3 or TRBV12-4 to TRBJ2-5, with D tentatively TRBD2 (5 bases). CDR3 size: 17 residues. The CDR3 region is CASSSRSDSSYQGTQYF. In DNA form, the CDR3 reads TGTGCCAGCAGTTCTCGATCGGACTCTAGCTACCAAGGGACCCAGTACTTC.

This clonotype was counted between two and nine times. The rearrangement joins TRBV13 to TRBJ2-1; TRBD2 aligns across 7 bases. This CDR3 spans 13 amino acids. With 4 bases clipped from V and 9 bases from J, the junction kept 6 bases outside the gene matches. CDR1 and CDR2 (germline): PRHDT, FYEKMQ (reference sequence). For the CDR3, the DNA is TGTGCCAGCAGCTCCTCCGGGGGGAGTGAGCAGTTCTTC. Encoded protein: CASSSSGGSEQFF. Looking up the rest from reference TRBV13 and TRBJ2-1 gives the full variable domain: AAGVIQSPRHLIKEKRETATLKCYPIPRHDTVYWYQQGPGQDPQFLISFYEKMQSDKGSIPDRFSAQQFSDYHSELNMSSLELGDSALYFCASSSSGGSEQFFGPGTRLTVL.

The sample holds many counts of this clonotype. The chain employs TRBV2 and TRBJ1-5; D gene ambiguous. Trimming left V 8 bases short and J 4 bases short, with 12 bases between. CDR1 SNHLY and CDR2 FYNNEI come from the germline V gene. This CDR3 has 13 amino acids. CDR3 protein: CASDTVSNQPQHF. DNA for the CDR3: TGTGCCAGCGACACAGTTAGTAATCAGCCCCAGCATTTT. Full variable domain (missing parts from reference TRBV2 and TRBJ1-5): EPEVTQTPSHQVTQMGQEVILRCVPISNHLYFYWYRQILGQKVEFLVSFYNNEISEKSEIFDDQFSVERPDGSNFTLKIRSTKLEDSAMYFCASDTVSNQPQHFGDGTRLSIL.